This is a list of T cell receptor beta chains from one sample in a study of T cells after yellow fever vaccination. From the 5' RACE reads, TCRdb called clonotypes with MiXCR, one entry per CDR3 protein. The repertoire holds 300,000 or so distinct CDR3 sequences, around 8.1% seen once, with approximately 18% in the top ten. The specimen comprised PBMCs, sampled roughly 45 days after the first yellow fever vaccination. The receptors stem from a man aged 18 to 35 who received the YFV17D yellow fever vaccine. Each CDR3 is given with its conserved first and last residue. Each record gives: V gene, J gene, CDR3 length, clone size, D gene, CDR3 protein, CDR3 DNA. D genes are given only for firm matches. Clone size, where shown, is once, few, many, or a class for clones that have expanded.

TRBV20-1,TRBJ2-1,15,few,TRBD1,CSARRTGSSYNEQFF,TGCAGTGCTAGACGGACAGGGTCGTCCTACAATGAGCAGTTCTTC
TRBV29-1,TRBJ2-3,13,NA,NA,CSVRGGATDTQYF,TGCAGCGTTCGTGGCGGGGCCACAGATACGCAGTATTTT
TRBV7-8,TRBJ1-2,18,few,TRBD1,CASSHQPSGQGDKNGYTF,TGTGCCAGCAGCCATCAACCATCGGGACAGGGGGATAAGAATGGCTACACCTTC
TRBV7-9,TRBJ2-1,17,few,TRBD2,CASSLKSKLAGYNEQFF,TGTGCCAGCAGCTTAAAGTCGAAACTAGCGGGGTACAATGAGCAGTTCTTC
TRBV18,TRBJ1-5,15,few,NA,CASSPQEAGNQPQHF,TGTGCCAGCTCACCACAGGAGGCGGGCAATCAGCCCCAGCATTTT
TRBV7-8,TRBJ1-5,14,once,NA,CATDPLLGNQPQHF,TGTGCCACCGACCCCCTCTTGGGAAATCAGCCCCAGCATTTT
TRBV29-1,TRBJ1-2,11,many,NA,CSVPRGGGYTF,TGCAGCGTCCCCCGTGGGGGCGGCTACACCTTC
TRBV14,TRBJ2-3,13,many,NA,CASSQDWTGSQYF,TGTGCCAGCAGCCAAGATTGGACGGGATCGCAGTATTTT
TRBV7-2,TRBJ1-5,14,few,TRBD1,CASSWDRVGQPQHF,TGTGCCAGCAGCTGGGACAGGGTCGGTCAGCCCCAGCATTTT
TRBV27,TRBJ2-2,15,NA,NA,CASIPGGHYTGELFF,TGTGCCAGCATCCCTGGAGGACATTACACCGGGGAGCTGTTTTTT
TRBV21-1,TRBJ1-5,17,NA,NA,CASSKVDTRGVDQPQHF,TGTGCCAGCAGCAAAGTGGATACCAGGGGGGTAGATCAGCCCCAGCATTTT
TRBV19,TRBJ1-5,16,NA,NA,CASSDRQDDSNQPQHF,TGTGCCAGTAGTGATCGACAGGACGATAGCAATCAGCCCCAGCATTTT
TRBV11-2,TRBJ2-1,18,few,TRBD2,CASSLIPTLAGVANEQFF,TGTGCCAGCAGCTTAATCCCCACACTAGCGGGGGTGGCCAATGAGCAGTTCTTC
TRBV5-1,TRBJ2-1,11,few,NA,CASRDDRNQFF,TGCGCCAGCAGAGACGACAGAAATCAGTTCTTC
TRBV21-1,TRBJ1-5,18,few,NA,CASSKNSRSSPYNQPQHF,TGTGCCAGCAGCAAAAACTCACGGTCGAGCCCTTACAATCAGCCCCAGCATTTT
TRBV10-3,TRBJ1-5,15,NA,NA,CAISESRDGNQPQHF,TGTGCCATCAGTGAGTCGCGGGACGGAAATCAGCCCCAGCATTTT
TRBV5-1,TRBJ1-1,14,few,NA,CASSLDAVGTEAFF,TGCGCCAGCAGCTTGGATGCGGTCGGCACTGAAGCTTTCTTT
TRBV15,TRBJ2-7,13,few,NA,CATSRGESYEQYF,TGTGCCACCAGCAGAGGGGAATCCTACGAGCAGTACTTC
TRBV6-1,TRBJ2-1,14,many,NA,CASSRYEALNEQFF,TGTGCCAGCAGTAGATACGAGGCCCTCAATGAGCAGTTCTTC
TRBV29-1,TRBJ2-1,14,few,NA,CSVAPGRSYNEQFF,TGCAGCGTTGCTCCGGGACGGTCCTACAATGAGCAGTTCTTC
TRBV12-3/TRBV12-4,TRBJ1-2,17,few,NA,CASSSTGWDTEVYGYTF,TGTGCCAGCAGTTCTACAGGATGGGACACTGAAGTTTATGGCTACACCTTC
TRBV11-1,TRBJ2-6,18,NA,TRBD2,CASTWDLRGGYGANVLTF,TGTGCCAGCACCTGGGACCTACGGGGGGGGTACGGGGCCAACGTCCTGACTTTC
TRBV29-1,TRBJ2-7,11,few,NA,CSASDNYEQYF,TGCAGCGCCTCGGACAACTACGAGCAGTACTTC
TRBV4-1,TRBJ1-4,15,NA,TRBD1,CASSHDDRGREKLFF,TGCGCCAGCAGCCACGATGACAGGGGTAGGGAAAAACTGTTTTTT
TRBV7-2,TRBJ1-1,14,NA,NA,CASSLELGYTEAFF,TGTGCCAGCAGCTTAGAACTGGGGTACACTGAAGCTTTCTTT
TRBV5-1,TRBJ2-3,17,NA,TRBD1,CASSSAGQGPFTDTQYF,TGCGCCAGCAGCTCGGCAGGACAGGGGCCTTTCACAGATACGCAGTATTTT
TRBV11-2,TRBJ2-3,18,few,TRBD2,CASSSRASGGRLTDTQYF,TGTGCCAGCAGCTCTCGGGCTAGCGGGGGCCGCCTCACAGATACGCAGTATTTT
TRBV10-3,TRBJ2-5,13,few,TRBD2,CAISAGGQETQYF,TGTGCCATCAGTGCGGGGGGGCAGGAGACCCAGTACTTC
TRBV12-3/TRBV12-4,TRBJ2-5,15,many,TRBD2,CASSPTSGGVETQYF,TGTGCCAGCAGTCCCACTAGCGGGGGGGTCGAGACCCAGTACTTC
TRBV12-3/TRBV12-4,TRBJ2-7,12,NA,NA,CASSITSYEQYF,TGTGCCAGCAGTATAACAAGCTACGAGCAGTACTTC
TRBV7-2,TRBJ2-7,13,many,NA,CASSGNQGYEQYF,TGTGCCAGCAGCGGCAACCAGGGGTACGAGCAGTACTTC
TRBV7-6,TRBJ2-3,14,NA,TRBD2,CASSQGLETYTQYF,TGTGCCAGCAGCCAGGGACTAGAGACCTATACGCAGTATTTT
TRBV11-1,TRBJ2-3,20,NA,NA,CASSGLTHKGNKGGPDTQYF,TGTGCCAGCAGCGGGTTGACTCACAAGGGAAATAAAGGAGGCCCAGATACGCAGTATTTT
TRBV24-1,TRBJ2-3,14,few,TRBD2,CATSAGGSTDTQYF,TGTGCCACCAGCGCGGGGGGCAGCACAGATACGCAGTATTTT
TRBV11-2,TRBJ2-2,12,few,NA,CASSSLAGELFF,TGTGCCAGCAGCTCCCTGGCCGGGGAGCTGTTTTTT
TRBV2,TRBJ1-2,13,few,NA,CASSDRVNYGYTF,TGTGCCAGCAGTGACAGGGTTAACTATGGCTACACCTTC
TRBV10-3,TRBJ1-3,17,few,NA,CAISKETAADSGNTIYF,TGTGCCATCAGCAAGGAAACAGCGGCTGACTCTGGAAACACCATATATTTT
TRBV7-9,TRBJ1-5,15,few,NA,CASSPVGTANQPQHF,TGTGCCAGCAGCCCGGTCGGGACGGCCAATCAGCCCCAGCATTTT
TRBV14,TRBJ1-2,15,few,NA,CASSQVSGMNYGYTF,TGTGCCAGCAGCCAAGTTTCCGGAATGAACTATGGCTACACCTTC
TRBV7-9,TRBJ2-7,17,NA,NA,CASSSKHPLAASYEQYF,TGTGCCAGCAGCTCGAAACACCCACTAGCCGCGTCCTACGAGCAGTACTTC
TRBV15,TRBJ2-1,15,NA,TRBD1,CATSGDRRQWVEQFF,TGTGCCACCAGCGGGGACAGGCGTCAGTGGGTGGAGCAGTTCTTC
TRBV18,TRBJ2-3,16,NA,NA,CASSPQRVPKPDTQYF,TGTGCCAGCTCACCACAACGGGTGCCTAAACCCGATACGCAGTATTTT
TRBV4-3,TRBJ2-4,14,NA,NA,CASSQETLENIQYF,TGCGCCAGCAGCCAAGAAACCCTAGAAAACATTCAGTACTTC
TRBV20-1,TRBJ1-2,14,NA,TRBD1,CSADRQGMDYGYTF,TGCAGTGCTGATCGACAGGGCATGGACTATGGCTACACCTTC
TRBV7-9,TRBJ1-5,12,few,NA,CASSLGGGGQHF,TGTGCCAGCAGCTTAGGTGGGGGAGGCCAGCATTTT
TRBV3-1,TRBJ1-1,12,many,NA,CASSQAPGVAFF,TGTGCCAGCAGCCAAGCCCCAGGGGTCGCTTTCTTT
TRBV27,TRBJ2-2,15,many,TRBD2,CATGLWQLNTGELFF,TGTGCCACGGGACTATGGCAGTTGAACACCGGGGAGCTGTTTTTT
TRBV2,TRBJ2-5,13,few,NA,CASSVGLEETQYF,TGTGCCAGCAGTGTCGGGCTAGAAGAGACCCAGTACTTC
TRBV4-1,TRBJ2-1,16,NA,TRBD1,CASSRADSGTDNEQFF,TGCGCCAGCAGCCGAGCCGATTCCGGGACAGACAATGAGCAGTTCTTC
TRBV7-2,TRBJ1-2,13,few,NA,CASSFGRENGYTF,TGTGCCAGCAGCTTTGGCAGGGAGAATGGCTACACCTTC
TRBV6-5,TRBJ2-3,16,NA,TRBD1,CASSFTTGDHTDTQYF,TGTGCCAGCAGTTTCACGACAGGGGACCACACAGATACGCAGTATTTT
TRBV2,TRBJ2-5,12,few,NA,CASGLLVETQYF,TGTGCCAGCGGGCTGTTGGTAGAGACCCAGTACTTC
TRBV7-2,TRBJ2-1,17,few,TRBD2,CASSHSRDRAGLDEQFF,TGTGCCAGCAGCCACTCTCGAGACCGAGCGGGGCTTGATGAGCAGTTCTTC
TRBV7-2,TRBJ2-5,12,NA,NA,CASSKYDQTQYF,TGTGCCAGCAGCAAGTACGATCAGACCCAGTACTTC
TRBV5-1,TRBJ2-5,12,NA,NA,CASREPAETQYF,TGCGCCAGCAGAGAACCGGCGGAGACCCAGTACTTC
TRBV5-1,TRBJ2-7,15,NA,NA,CASSLAPGARDEQYF,TGCGCCAGCAGCTTGGCCCCTGGGGCCCGGGACGAGCAGTACTTC
TRBV7-2,TRBJ1-6,15,many,NA,CASSPHRVPNSPLHF,TGTGCCAGCAGCCCACACAGGGTACCTAATTCACCCCTCCACTTT
TRBV10-3,TRBJ1-3,17,many,TRBD1,CAISESRQGFSGNTIYF,TGTGCCATCAGTGAGTCAAGACAGGGTTTCTCTGGAAACACCATATATTTT
TRBV6-1,TRBJ2-5,13,few,TRBD2,CATGLAGAETQYF,TGTGCCACTGGACTAGCGGGGGCAGAGACCCAGTACTTC
TRBV25-1,TRBJ1-4,14,few,TRBD1,CASSPGQHNEKLFF,TGTGCCAGCAGCCCGGGACAGCATAATGAAAAACTGTTTTTT